Sequencing of this TCR beta chain was carried out in a study of T cells in Graves' hyperthyroidism and ophthalmopathy. Study conclusions and caveats: Stable hyperthyroidism was told apart from ophthalmopathy by a model built on 13 V-J features. Expanded thyroid clonotypes (above 0.001) were mostly also found in blood.

Amplified TCR beta CDR3 regions came from RNA transcripts. When the TCR CDR3 underwent first-round RT-PCR, the HTBI primer set was used. TCRdb called the multiplex PCR reads again in MiXCR, with one record for every CDR3 protein. The table has roughly 660,000 distinct CDR3 sequences, roughly 17% seen once. This clonotype has a count of ten or more. What it binds is not known. The receptor was isolated from a man aged 50-59 years with Graves' hyperthyroidism. Material: blood.

The CDR3 protein is CASSSTSGLAFF. As DNA, the CDR3 is TGTGCCAGCAGCTCGACCTCAGGGTTAGCTTTCTTT. This chain joins TRBV7-9 and TRBJ1-1; D is possibly TRBD1 (5 bases). Germline V CDR1 and CDR2: SEHNR, FQNEAQ (reference sequence). The V end was cut by 4 bases, the J end by 10 bases, with 13 bases between. The length of the CDR3 is 12 residues.